Listed below are T cell receptor beta chains from one sample, sequenced in a study of breast tumors, draining lymph nodes, adjacent tissues. TCRdb re-derived calls from the multiplex PCR reads in MiXCR, one entry per CDR3 protein. Among 120,000 or so distinct CDR3 sequences, just under 20% were seen once, and the ten largest hold 3.5% to 4.5%. Specimen: axillary lymph node tissue. These TCRs come from a female donor with breast cancer. Some clones in this sample may be carry-over from other donors' samples. The CDR3 runs from the conserved cysteine through the conserved F or W. D genes are given only for firm matches. Size is stated for part of the rows, as once, few or many counts, or as a class when the clone is expanded.

J gene,V gene,CDR3 length,clone size,D gene,CDR3 protein,CDR3 DNA
TRBJ2-1,TRBV7-7,13,many,NA,CASSFNMQSEQFF,TGTGCTAGCAGCTTCAACATGCAAAGTGAGCAGTTCTTC
TRBJ1-6,TRBV14,13,many,NA,CASSIVVGSPLHF,TGTGCCAGCAGCATAGTCGTGGGTTCACCCCTCCACTTT
TRBJ2-3,TRBV12-3/TRBV12-4,19,many,TRBD2,CASSTDRSSSGRAWDTQYF,TGTGCCAGCAGCACCGACAGGAGTTCTAGCGGGAGAGCCTGGGATACGCAGTATTTT
TRBJ1-6,TRBV7-8,15,many,NA,CASSLGFSSGSPLHF,TGTGCCAGCAGCTTAGGATTCTCGAGTGGTTCACCCCTCCACTTT
TRBJ2-2,TRBV6-6,16,many,TRBD2,CASSQRTGTSPGELFF,TGTGCCAGCAGCCAACGTACCGGGACTAGCCCCGGGGAGCTGTTTTTT
TRBJ2-1,TRBV28,15,NA,TRBD2,CASRPGGRDGNEQFF,TGTGCCAGCAGGCCGGGAGGCCGGGACGGGAATGAGCAGTTCTTC
TRBJ2-6,TRBV5-8,15,many,NA,CASSTTNSGANVLTF,TGTGCCAGCAGTACTACGAACTCTGGGGCCAACGTCCTGACTTTC
TRBJ1-5,TRBV6-1,14,few,NA,CASSEDRRNQPQHF,TGTGCCAGCAGTGAAGACAGGAGGAATCAGCCCCAGCATTTT
TRBJ1-6,TRBV27,15,many,TRBD1,CASSPLGTGASPLHF,TGTGCCAGCAGTCCCCTCGGGACAGGGGCATCACCCCTCCACTTT
TRBJ1-3,TRBV3-1,18,few,NA,CASSPRGRRHTSGNTIYF,TGTGCCAGCAGCCCTCGGGGGCGCAGACACACCTCTGGAAACACCATATATTTT
TRBJ2-2,TRBV2,14,many,TRBD1,CARQTGENTGELFF,TGTGCCCGGCAGACAGGGGAGAACACCGGGGAGCTGTTTTTT
TRBJ1-6,TRBV28,15,NA,TRBD1,CASTPLGQDNSPLHF,TGTGCCAGCACCCCGTTGGGACAGGATAATTCACCCCTCCACTTT
TRBJ2-4,TRBV19,15,few,TRBD1,CASSMGQGAKNIQYF,TGTGCCAGTAGTATGGGACAGGGAGCCAAAAACATTCAGTACTTC
TRBJ2-5,TRBV5-1,13,many,NA,CASSSLVQETQYF,TGCGCCAGCAGCTCCCTGGTACAAGAGACCCAGTACTTC
TRBJ1-2,TRBV2,13,NA,NA,CASSENSNYGYTF,TGTGCCAGCAGTGAAAACAGTAACTATGGCTACACCTTC
TRBJ2-5,TRBV7-6,14,many,TRBD2,CASSLSGGASAQYF,TGTGCCAGCAGTTTGAGCGGGGGGGCGTCGGCCCAGTACTTC
TRBJ2-5,TRBV12-3/TRBV12-4,15,many,TRBD2,CASSQPAGGEETQYF,TGTGCCAGCAGTCAACCGGCGGGGGGGGAAGAGACCCAGTACTTC